This T cell receptor beta chain was identified during a study of human T cells and chemical hapten exposure. Time point of the sample: patch test 3, about 24 weeks after DPC sensitization. Specified treatment: therapeutic diphenylcyclopropenone sensitization with weekly scalp DPC. In the library, unique molecular identifiers were attached to individual cDNA molecules. MiXCR was run by TCRdb on the RACE reads, yielding one entry per CDR3 protein. The sample lists over 100,000 distinct CDR3 sequences, about 11% occurring once. To note about this clonotype: Given a much more abundant clone one base away, this may be a read error.

V lost 3 bases and J 11 bases, leaving 11 bases between the germline ends. The CDR3 loop spans 12 amino acids. CDR1 and CDR2 from the germline V gene are KGHDR and SFDVKD. Sequencing used whole blood, obtained in connection with sensitization to the hapten diphenylcyclopropenone (DPC). The TCR originated in a woman between 45 and 60 years old with alopecia areata. Some clones in this sample may be carry-over from other donors' samples. The chain has TRBV24-1 and TRBJ2-3; a weak D match, TRBD2 (6 bases). This CDR3 reads CATSDTSREQYF. The CDR3 DNA sequence: TGTGCCACCAGTGATACTAGCCGGGAGCAGTATTTT.